The rows below give T cell receptor beta chains drawn from one sample of a study of blood T cell repertoires in COVID-19. Clones were read by immunoSEQ multiplex PCR, and TCRdb kept only the in-frame ones, dropping some. The sample carries 150,000 to 200,000 clones, around 88% recorded once. Input material: peripheral blood. These receptors came from a human donor in a cohort sampled during active COVID-19. CDR3s include the opening cysteine and the closing phenylalanine or tryptophan. The order of the fields is J gene, V gene, CDR3 protein.

TRBJ1-2	TRBV2	CASRPATGLGLGGYTF
TRBJ2-6	TRBV19	CASSIGTGELTF
TRBJ2-7	TRBV27	CASSPLTGTSGRKTYEQYF
TRBJ2-7	TRBV6-4	CASSGGHRCYEQYF
TRBJ1-1	TRBV28	CASTYTGLIAGEAFF
TRBJ2-7	TRBV28	CASSLCPEAGGPYEQYF
TRBJ2-3	TRBV3-1/TRBV3-2	CASSQEEGRSTDTQYF
TRBJ1-6	TRBV19	CASSQREYSPLHF
TRBJ2-7	TRBV28	CASSFGGTSYEQYF
TRBJ2-3	TRBV6-5	CASSYSAGGIDTQYF
TRBJ1-1	TRBV27	CASSFLGDTEAFF
TRBJ1-5	TRBV15	CATSRGGRARGQPQHF
TRBJ2-2	TRBV30	CAWSDGTNTGELFF
TRBJ1-5	TRBV18	CASSPGGKPQHF
TRBJ1-2	TRBV30	CAWSTGLLNYGYTF
TRBJ2-1	TRBV18	CASSPHRVWIVTGYNEQFF
TRBJ1-2	TRBV25-1	CASSLPGDYGYTF
TRBJ2-2	TRBV28	CASLGGTNTGELFF
TRBJ2-1	TRBV28	CASSLDGRAGDEQFF
TRBJ1-6	TRBV6-2/TRBV6-3	CASSYPGGQYNSPLHF
TRBJ1-3	TRBV3-1/TRBV3-2	CASSRDSSGNTIYF
TRBJ1-5	TRBV7-2	CASSLGTGQRNQPQHF
TRBJ2-5	TRBV30	CAWNTGMRGTQYF